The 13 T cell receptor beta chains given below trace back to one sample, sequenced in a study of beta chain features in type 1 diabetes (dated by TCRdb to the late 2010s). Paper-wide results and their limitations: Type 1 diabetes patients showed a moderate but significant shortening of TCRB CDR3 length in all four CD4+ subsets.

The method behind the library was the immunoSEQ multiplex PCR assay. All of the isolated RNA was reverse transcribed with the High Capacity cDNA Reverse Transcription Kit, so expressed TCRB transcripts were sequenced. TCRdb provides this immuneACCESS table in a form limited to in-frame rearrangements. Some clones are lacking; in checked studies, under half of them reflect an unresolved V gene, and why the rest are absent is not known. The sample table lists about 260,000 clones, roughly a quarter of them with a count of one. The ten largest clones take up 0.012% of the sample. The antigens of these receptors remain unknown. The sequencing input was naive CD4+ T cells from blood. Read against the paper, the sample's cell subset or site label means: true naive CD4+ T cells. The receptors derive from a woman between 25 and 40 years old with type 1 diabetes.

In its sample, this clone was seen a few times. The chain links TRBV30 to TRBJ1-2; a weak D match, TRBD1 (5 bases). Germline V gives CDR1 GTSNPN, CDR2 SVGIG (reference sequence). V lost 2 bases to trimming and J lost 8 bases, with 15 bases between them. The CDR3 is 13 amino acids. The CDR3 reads CAWSFTRESGYTF. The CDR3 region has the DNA TGTGCCTGGAGTTTCACCAGGGAAAGCGGCTACACCTTC.

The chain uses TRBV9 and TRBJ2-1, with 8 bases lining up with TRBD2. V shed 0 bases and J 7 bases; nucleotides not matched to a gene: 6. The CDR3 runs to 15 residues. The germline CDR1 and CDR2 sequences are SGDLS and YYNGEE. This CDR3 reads CASSVASGGPNEQFF. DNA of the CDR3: TGTGCCAGCAGCGTAGCTTCGGGAGGGCCGAATGAGCAGTTCTTC.

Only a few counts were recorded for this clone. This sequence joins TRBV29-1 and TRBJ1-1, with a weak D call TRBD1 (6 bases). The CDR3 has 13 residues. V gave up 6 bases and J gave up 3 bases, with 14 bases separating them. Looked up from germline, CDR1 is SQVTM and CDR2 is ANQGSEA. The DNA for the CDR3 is TGCAGCGTGGAGGACAGCGGGGACACTGAAGCTTTCTTT. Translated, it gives CSVEDSGDTEAFF.

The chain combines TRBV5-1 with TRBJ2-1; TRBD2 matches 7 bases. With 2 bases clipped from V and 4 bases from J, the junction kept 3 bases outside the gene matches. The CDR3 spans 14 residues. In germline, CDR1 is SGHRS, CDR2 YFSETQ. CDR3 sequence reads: CASSFGGSYNEQFF. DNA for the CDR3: TGCGCCAGCAGCTTCGGGGGGTCTTACAATGAGCAGTTCTTC. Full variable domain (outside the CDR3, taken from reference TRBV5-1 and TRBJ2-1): KAGVTQTPRYLIKTRGQQVTLSCSPISGHRSVSWYQQTPGQGLQFLFEYFSETQRNKGNFPGRFSGRQFSNSRSEMNVSTLELGDSALYLCASSFGGSYNEQFFGPGTRLTVL.

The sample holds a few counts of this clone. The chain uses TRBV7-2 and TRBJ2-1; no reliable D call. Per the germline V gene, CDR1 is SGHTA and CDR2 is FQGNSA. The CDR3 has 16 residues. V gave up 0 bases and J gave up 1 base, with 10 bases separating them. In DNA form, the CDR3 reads TGTGCCAGCAGCTTAGCGTCCGCAGTTTCCTACAATGAGCAGTTCTTC. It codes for CASSLASAVSYNEQFF.

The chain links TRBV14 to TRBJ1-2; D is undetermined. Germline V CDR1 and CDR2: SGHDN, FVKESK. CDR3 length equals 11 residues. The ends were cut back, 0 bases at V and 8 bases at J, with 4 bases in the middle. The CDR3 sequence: CASSQEGGYTF. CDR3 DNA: TGTGCCAGCAGCCAAGAGGGCGGCTACACCTTC. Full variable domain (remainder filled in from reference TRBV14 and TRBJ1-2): EAGVTQFPSHSVIEKGQTVTLRCDPISGHDNLYWYRRVMGKEIKFLLHFVKESKQDESGMPNNRFLAERTGGTYSTLKVQPAELEDSGVYFCASSQEGGYTFGSGTRLTVV.

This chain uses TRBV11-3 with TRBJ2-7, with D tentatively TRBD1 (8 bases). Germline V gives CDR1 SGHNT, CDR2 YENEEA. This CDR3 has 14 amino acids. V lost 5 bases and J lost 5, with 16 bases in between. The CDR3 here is CASSTTGGGDEQYF. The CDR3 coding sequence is TGTGCCAGCAGCACCACAGGGGGAGGGGACGAGCAGTACTTC. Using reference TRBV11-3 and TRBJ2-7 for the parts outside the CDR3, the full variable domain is EAGVVQSPRYKIIEKKQPVAFWCNPISGHNTLYWYLQNLGQGPELLIRYENEEAVDDSQLPKDRFSAERLKGVDSTLKIQPAELGDSAVYLCASSTTGGGDEQYFGPGTRLTVT.

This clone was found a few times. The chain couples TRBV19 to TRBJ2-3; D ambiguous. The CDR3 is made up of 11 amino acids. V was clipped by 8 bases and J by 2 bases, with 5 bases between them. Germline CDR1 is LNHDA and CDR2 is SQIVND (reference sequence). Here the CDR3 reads CASGSTDTQYF. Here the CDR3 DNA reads TGTGCCAGTGGCTCCACAGATACGCAGTATTTT.

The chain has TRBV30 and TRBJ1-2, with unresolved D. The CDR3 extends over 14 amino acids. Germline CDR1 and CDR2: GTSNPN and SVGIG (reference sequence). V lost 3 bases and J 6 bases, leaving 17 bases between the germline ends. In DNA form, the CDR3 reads TGTGCCTGGAGGACCGGGGAGGGATGGAATGGCTACACCTTC. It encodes CAWRTGEGWNGYTF.

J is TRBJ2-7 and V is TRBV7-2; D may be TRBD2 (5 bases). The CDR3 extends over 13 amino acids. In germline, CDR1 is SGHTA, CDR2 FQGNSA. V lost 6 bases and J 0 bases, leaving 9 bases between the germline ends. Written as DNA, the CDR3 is TGTGCCAGCAGGGAGGCCTCCTCCTACGAGCAGTACTTC. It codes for CASREASSYEQYF.

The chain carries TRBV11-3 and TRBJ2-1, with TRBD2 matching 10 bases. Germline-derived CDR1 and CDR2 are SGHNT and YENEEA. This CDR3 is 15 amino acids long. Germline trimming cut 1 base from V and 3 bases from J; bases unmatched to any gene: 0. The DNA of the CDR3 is TGTGCCAGCAGCTTAGGGACTAGCGGCTACAATGAGCAGTTCTTC. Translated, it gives CASSLGTSGYNEQFF.

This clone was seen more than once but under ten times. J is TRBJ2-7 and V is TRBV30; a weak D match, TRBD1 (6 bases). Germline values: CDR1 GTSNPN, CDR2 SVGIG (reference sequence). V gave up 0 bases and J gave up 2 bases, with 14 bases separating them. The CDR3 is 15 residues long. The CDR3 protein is CAWSVRQGRAYEQYF. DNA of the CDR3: TGTGCCTGGAGTGTACGGCAGGGGCGGGCCTACGAGCAGTACTTC.

CDR3 sequence: CASSLRKRAASEQYF. The CDR3 DNA is TGCGCCAGCAGCTTAAGGAAGCGGGCGGCCTCCGAGCAGTACTTC. V is TRBV5-1 and J is TRBJ2-7; weak D call: TRBD2 (6 bases). Germline V gives CDR1 SGHRS, CDR2 YFSETQ. V lost 2 bases and J 6 bases, leaving 18 bases between the germline ends. The CDR3 has 15 amino acids.